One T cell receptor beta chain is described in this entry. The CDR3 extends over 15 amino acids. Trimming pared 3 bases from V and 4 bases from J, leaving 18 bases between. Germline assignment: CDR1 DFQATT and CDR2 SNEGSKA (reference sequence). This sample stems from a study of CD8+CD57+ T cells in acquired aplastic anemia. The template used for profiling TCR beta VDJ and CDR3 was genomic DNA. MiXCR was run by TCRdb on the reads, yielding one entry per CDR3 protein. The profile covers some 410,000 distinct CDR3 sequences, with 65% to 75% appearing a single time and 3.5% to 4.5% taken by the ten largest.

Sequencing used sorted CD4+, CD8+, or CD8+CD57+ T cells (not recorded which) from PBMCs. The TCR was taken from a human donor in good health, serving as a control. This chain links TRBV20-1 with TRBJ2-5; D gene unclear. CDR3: CSASAIATLVETQYF. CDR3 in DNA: TGCAGTGCTAGCGCTATCGCGACCCTCGTAGAGACCCAGTACTTC.